Listed below are T cell receptor beta chains from one sample, sequenced in a study of identical twins. TCRdb recomputed calls from the 5' RACE reads with MiXCR, one row per CDR3 protein. The repertoire has roughly 540,000 distinct CDR3 sequences, 20% to 25% of them found once; the top ten carry 0.8% to 1%. The sample was also linked to a second study, of T cells expressing NK-cell markers.

The specimen sequenced was CD4+ T cells sorted from blood. These receptors were taken from a woman aged 18-30 years in good health. CDR3s include the opening cysteine and the closing phenylalanine or tryptophan. A D gene is named only where the DNA matches it firmly. Only some rows state a clone size, as once, few, many or a class for expanded clones.

CDR3 DNA,CDR3 protein,J gene,clone size,D gene,V gene
TGTGCCAGCAGCTTAAGGGATAGCACAGATACGCAGTATTTT,CASSLRDSTDTQYF,TRBJ2-3,-,-,TRBV7-9
TGCAGTGCTAGAGATTGGACAGGGGGACTAGCGGGAGGCTCCTACAATGAGCAGTTCTTC,CSARDWTGGLAGGSYNEQFF,TRBJ2-1,-,TRBD2,TRBV20-1
TGCAGTGCTAGACTGACGTTAGTTACGGCTTTCTTT,CSARLTLVTAFF,TRBJ1-1,-,-,TRBV20-1
TGTGCCAGCAGCTTAGGGCCCTCTAGCACAGATACGCAGTATTTT,CASSLGPSSTDTQYF,TRBJ2-3,-,-,TRBV7-2
TGTGCCAGCAGTCTTTGGGGGATTGAAGCTTTCTTT,CASSLWGIEAFF,TRBJ1-1,-,-,TRBV3-1
TGCAGTGCTATCTATGGGTATGGCTACACCTTC,CSAIYGYGYTF,TRBJ1-2,-,-,TRBV20-1
TGCAGTGCTAGAGACCCATTTGGGACAGGGGAAAAGCAGTATTTT,CSARDPFGTGEKQYF,TRBJ2-3,few,TRBD1,TRBV20-1
TGTGCCAGCAGTTTAGCGCGGGGCGGGGCCACAGATACGCAGTATTTT,CASSLARGGATDTQYF,TRBJ2-3,-,-,TRBV12-3/TRBV12-4
TGTGCCAGCAGTCGGCAGCCCGGGTCACCCCTCCACTTT,CASSRQPGSPLHF,TRBJ1-6,-,-,TRBV6-1
TGTGCCAGCAGCTTCATCCTAGCGGGGTTCACGGATACGCAGTATTTT,CASSFILAGFTDTQYF,TRBJ2-3,-,TRBD2,TRBV7-2